The 14 T cell receptor beta chains listed next were all sequenced from one sample in a study of response to subunit inactivated influenza vaccine. TCRdb recomputed calls from the RT-PCR reads with MiXCR, one row per CDR3 protein. The table lists under 950,000 distinct CDR3 sequences, 21% of them singletons. The sample was PBMCs from blood, taken about 5 days after vaccination. These receptors originate from a middle-aged man who received an inactivated influenza vaccine.

Many counts were recorded for this clonotype. The rearrangement links TRBV20-1 to TRBJ2-5; 8 nucleotides line up with TRBD2. Trimming took 3 bases from V and 5 from J; bases not matched to a gene: 8. Germline lookup yields CDR1 DFQATT and CDR2 SNEGSKA (reference sequence). The CDR3 sequence is 14 residues long. CDR3 region: CSASKREFMETQYF. The DNA for the CDR3 is TGCAGTGCTAGTAAGCGGGAGTTCATGGAGACCCAGTACTTC.

The V call is TRBV4-3, the J call TRBJ1-2, with D possibly TRBD1 on 5 matching bases. This CDR3 has 15 residues. V lost 0 bases to trimming and J lost 3 bases, with 11 bases between them. Germline CDR1 LGHNA, CDR2 YSLEER. The CDR3 protein is CASSQDQDTYYGYTF. DNA for the CDR3: TGCGCCAGCAGCCAAGATCAGGACACCTACTATGGCTACACCTTC.

This clonotype has just a few counts. The V and J genes are TRBV6-1 and TRBJ2-5; TRBD2 aligns across 10 bases. Germline assignment: CDR1 MNHNS and CDR2 SASEGT. This CDR3 has 14 residues. Trimming took 6 bases from V and 3 from J; bases not matched to a gene: 4. The CDR3 spells CASRTGTSEETQYF. The CDR3 region has the DNA TGTGCCAGCAGAACCGGGACTAGCGAAGAGACCCAGTACTTC.

This clonotype was detected a few times. The chain uses TRBV6-5 and TRBJ2-1; D perhaps matches TRBD2 (5 bases). The CDR3 spans 16 residues. CDR1 and CDR2 from the germline V gene are MNHEY and SVGAGI. V dropped 0 bases and J dropped 3 bases, with 12 bases sitting between them. The CDR3 sequence is CASSYSSVALYNEQFF. The CDR3 coding sequence is TGTGCCAGCAGTTACTCGTCGGTAGCGCTCTACAATGAGCAGTTCTTC.

CDR3 protein: CATAGTSGDEQFF. The CDR3, as DNA: TGTGCCACCGCCGGGACTAGCGGCGATGAGCAGTTCTTC. The V gene is TRBV24-1, the J gene TRBJ2-1; the match to TRBD2 covers 11 bases. After removal of 9 bases from V and 8 bases from J, the junction contained 5 bases not matched to a gene. CDR3 size: 13 residues. The V gene's germline CDR1 is KGHDR and CDR2 SFDVKD.

This clonotype was detected a few times. The gene calls are TRBV12-3 or TRBV12-4 and TRBJ1-1; D remains ambiguous. V gave up 5 bases and J gave up 1 base, with 8 bases separating them. This CDR3 is 13 amino acids long. CDR3 sequence reads: CASSPQTNTEAFF. In DNA, the CDR3 is TGTGCCAGCAGTCCCCAAACGAACACTGAAGCTTTCTTT.

This clonotype has only a few counts. J is TRBJ2-7 and V is TRBV9, with D perhaps matching TRBD1 or TRBD2 (5 bases each). V lost 0 bases and J 5 bases, leaving 9 bases between the germline ends. Germline V lookup: CDR1 SGDLS, CDR2 YYNGEE. The CDR3 totals 13 residues. The CDR3: CASSVGMGDEQYF. The CDR3 DNA reads as TGTGCCAGCAGCGTAGGTATGGGGGACGAGCAGTACTTC.

This clonotype showed up just a few times. This chain connects TRBV7-9 to TRBJ2-5; 8 bases match TRBD1. V dropped 5 bases and J dropped 5; count of bases not matched to a gene: 7. This CDR3 is built from 14 residues. Germline assignment: CDR1 SEHNR and CDR2 FQNEAQ (reference sequence). CDR3 DNA sequence: TGTGCCAGCAGCATAACGACAGGGGTTGAGACCCAGTACTTC. This codes for CASSITTGVETQYF.

This clonotype was detected many times. The V call is TRBV27, the J call TRBJ1-1; a weak D match, TRBD1 (5 bases). This CDR3 is 13 amino acids long. The V end was cut by 8 bases, the J end by 4 bases, with 14 bases between. Germline assignment: CDR1 MNHEY and CDR2 SMNVEV (reference sequence). CDR3 in amino acids: CASSPGLGTEAFF. The CDR3 DNA reads TGTGCCAGCTCACCAGGGTTGGGCACTGAAGCTTTCTTT.

This clonotype has a handful of counts. The rearrangement uses TRBV6-5 and TRBJ1-2; D remains ambiguous. The V end was cut by 0 bases, the J end by 3 bases, with 14 bases between. The germline V gene has CDR1 MNHEY and CDR2 SVGAGI. The CDR3 spans 16 residues. DNA for the CDR3: TGTGCCAGCAGTTACTCGGGGTACCGGTCCGACTATGGCTACACCTTC. As protein: CASSYSGYRSDYGYTF.

This clonotype occurred a few times. J is TRBJ1-1 and V is TRBV9, with a possible D match to TRBD1 (5 bases). The length of the CDR3 is 12 residues. V was shortened by 4 bases and J by 10 bases, with 14 bases between the two germline ends. Germline V gene sequence: CDR1 SGDLS, CDR2 YYNGEE. CDR3 in amino acids: CASSPRGLGAFF. In DNA form, the CDR3 reads TGTGCCAGCAGCCCGCGGGGACTAGGAGCTTTCTTT. The whole variable domain, remainder taken from reference TRBV9 and TRBJ1-1, is DSGVTQTPKHLITATGQRVTLRCSPRSGDLSVYWYQQSLDQGLQFLIQYYNGEERAKGNILERFSAQQFPDLHSELNLSSLELGDSALYFCASSPRGLGAFFGQGTRLTVV.

The chain uses TRBV10-3 and TRBJ1-4; 8 positions agree with TRBD1. The V gene's germline CDR1 is ENHRY and CDR2 SYGVKD. The CDR3 is 15 residues long. The V gene end was trimmed by 3 bases and the J gene end by 8 bases; junction bases not matched to a gene: 8. DNA of the CDR3: TGTGCCATCAGTGACTACGACAGGGGAGGAGAAAAACTGTTTTTT. It encodes CAISDYDRGGEKLFF.

This clonotype was counted between two and nine times. The V gene is TRBV12-3 or TRBV12-4, the J gene TRBJ2-4; 8 nucleotides agree with TRBD2. Losses at the gene ends were 3 bases for V and 1 base for J; bases not matched to a gene: 5. This CDR3 comprises 16 residues. For the CDR3, the DNA is TGTGCCAGCAGTTTGAGCGGGGGTACGGCCAAAAACATTCAGTACTTC. As protein: CASSLSGGTAKNIQYF.

This rearrangement joins TRBV20-1 to TRBJ2-3; 10 bases map to TRBD2. Per the germline V gene, CDR1 is DFQATT and CDR2 is SNEGSKA (reference sequence). This CDR3 contains 16 residues. Germline trimming cut 0 bases from V and 10 bases from J; bases unmatched to any gene: 13. For the CDR3, the DNA is TGCAGTGCTAGAGATTCCCTAGCGGGAGATCGCCGCTCGCAGTATTTT. Translation: CSARDSLAGDRRSQYF.